The source of this T cell receptor beta chain is a study of blood T cell repertoires in COVID-19. This CDR3 region has 16 residues. V shed 2 bases and J 12 bases; nucleotides not matched to a gene: 13. Germline V gene data show CDR1 as MNHEY and CDR2 as SVGEGT. Original processing methods: Cell counts per sample came from amplifying reference gene primers. TCRdb keeps only in-frame clones here, not all; method: immunoSEQ multiplex PCR. V and J calls and clone size are those listed in that table; D and trimming were worked out from the DNA. The profile shows about 480,000 clones, around nine tenths of them singletons.

Sequenced material: PBMCs or T cells enriched from blood (not recorded which). The clonotype comes from a woman in her sixties or seventies who had recovered from COVID-19. V usage is TRBV6-2 or TRBV6-3 and J usage is TRBJ2-6, with TRBD1 identical over 7 bases. CDR3 protein: CASSYTIGGELVVLTF. In DNA form, the CDR3 reads TGTGCCAGCAGTTACACGATAGGGGGCGAACTTGTCGTCCTGACTTTC.